The rows below give T cell receptor beta chains drawn from one sample of a study of identifying expanded T cells in peripheral blood. The data were produced by immunoSEQ multiplex PCR, yet TCRdb's version contains in-frame clones alone and is incomplete. This sample has approximately 110,000 clones, with around 89% found just once. What was sequenced was blood. All receptors come from a person aged 18 to 70 in good health. Both conserved end residues are part of each CDR3. The order of the fields is clone size, V gene, J gene, CDR3 protein. Rows give clone size only sometimes, using once, few, many, or a class for an expanded clone.

-	TRBV18	TRBJ1-3	CASSPPSRQAGGNTIYF
-	TRBV5-1	TRBJ2-7	CASSSDGSYEQYF
many	TRBV11-2	TRBJ1-2	CASSPGQDYGYTF
-	TRBV6-1	TRBJ1-5	CASSLGVSNQPQHF
once	TRBV6-5	TRBJ2-3	CASSYGGGGEDTQYF
-	TRBV30	TRBJ1-2	CAWRPPGLFGGYTF
-	TRBV11-2	TRBJ1-6	CASSYNNSPLHF
once	TRBV5-6	TRBJ1-3	CASSFRGSSGNTIYF
-	TRBV7-6	TRBJ2-2	CASSGGQNTGELFF
-	TRBV28	TRBJ1-1	CASSWGTGTGTEAFF
once	TRBV4-3	TRBJ1-3	CASGMSSGNTIYF
-	TRBV7-9	TRBJ2-2	CASSSRDRNTGELFF
-	TRBV28	TRBJ2-7	CASRGGRSGEQYF
-	TRBV7-9	TRBJ2-3	CASSRVTSLPTDTQYF
-	TRBV29-1	TRBJ1-2	CSVEARGYGYTF
-	TRBV7-9	TRBJ2-3	CASSPRGPDTQYF
-	TRBV18	TRBJ1-1	CASSPAWENTEAFF
-	TRBV18	TRBJ2-7	CASSRETGRAEQYF
-	TRBV5-5	TRBJ2-5	CASSFDFDRGRETQYF
-	TRBV6-1	TRBJ2-4	CASSGQGLGVKNIQYF
once	TRBV6-1	TRBJ1-2	CASSVRTGYGYTF
-	TRBV13	TRBJ2-1	CASSPPNRGEQFF
-	TRBV19	TRBJ2-7	CASSIRRDEQYF
-	TRBV7-2	TRBJ1-1	CASSLDFRDTEAFF
-	TRBV11-2	TRBJ2-7	CASRERTLAGATGSYEQYF
-	TRBV13	TRBJ2-2	CASSQPTRTGELFF
-	TRBV11-2	TRBJ2-7	CASSSRRGSYEQYF
-	TRBV28	TRBJ2-7	CASSLEFPYEQYF
-	TRBV7-9	TRBJ1-5	CASSFGAVSNQPQHF
-	TRBV4-1	TRBJ2-5	CASSQVANRQETQYF
-	TRBV5-1	TRBJ2-7	CASSRGVLDPEQYF
-	TRBV7-2	TRBJ1-5	CASSSQGFPDQPQHF
-	TRBV18	TRBJ2-7	CASSLRQGSAQPLYEQYF
-	TRBV4-3	TRBJ2-7	CASSPGQAFRYF
-	TRBV6-5	TRBJ2-7	CASSTTGGHLDEQYF
-	TRBV30	TRBJ1-5	CAWSVGSQPQHF
few	TRBV23-1	TRBJ2-6	CAYCEGCPSGANVLTF
-	TRBV7-2	TRBJ1-1	CASSPQGYRGTEAFF
-	TRBV29-1	TRBJ2-5	CSVLPEGGQETQYF
-	TRBV28	TRBJ1-1	CASSTGRGDTEAFF
-	TRBV7-8	TRBJ2-7	CASTKGRDHSYEQYF
once	TRBV7-9	TRBJ2-1	CASSLDVAPGEQFF
-	TRBV28	TRBJ2-7	CASSTPGQGFGEQYF
-	TRBV5-4	TRBJ1-2	CASSPPRTTNYGYTF
few	TRBV27	TRBJ1-1	CASSRQTSGNTEAFF
-	TRBV6-1	TRBJ2-1	CASSVEPGLAYDEQFF
-	TRBV6-6	TRBJ1-1	CASSLGRGGVNTEAFF
-	TRBV30	TRBJ2-3	CACQSSGGRTDTQYF
-	TRBV19	TRBJ2-7	CASSLWTGIQHEQYF
-	TRBV7-2	TRBJ1-3	CASSLDRRSSGNTIYF
-	TRBV25-1	TRBJ1-3	CASSGQQGSGNTIYF
-	TRBV13	TRBJ2-3	CASSLGSPGSSDTQYF
-	TRBV5-4	TRBJ2-2	CASSPGTTLNTGELFF
-	TRBV28	TRBJ2-2	CASLPGGRNTGELFF